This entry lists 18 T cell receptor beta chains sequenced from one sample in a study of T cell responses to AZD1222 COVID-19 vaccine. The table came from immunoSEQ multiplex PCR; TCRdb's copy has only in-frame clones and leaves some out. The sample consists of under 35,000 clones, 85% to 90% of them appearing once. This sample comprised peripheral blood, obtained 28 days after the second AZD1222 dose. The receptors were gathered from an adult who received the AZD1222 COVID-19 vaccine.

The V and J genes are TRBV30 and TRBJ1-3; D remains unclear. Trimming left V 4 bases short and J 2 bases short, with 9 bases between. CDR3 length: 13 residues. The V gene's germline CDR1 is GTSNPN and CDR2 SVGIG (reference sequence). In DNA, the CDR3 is TGTGCCTGGACCCCGGGCCCTGGAAACACCATATATTTT. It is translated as CAWTPGPGNTIYF.

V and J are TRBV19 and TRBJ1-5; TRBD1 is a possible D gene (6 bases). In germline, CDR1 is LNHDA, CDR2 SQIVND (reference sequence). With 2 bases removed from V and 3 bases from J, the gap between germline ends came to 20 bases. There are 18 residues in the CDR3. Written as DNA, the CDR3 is TGTGCCAGTAGTATATCGGGGGCAGACCCCAATAACAATCAGCCCCAGCATTTT. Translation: CASSISGADPNNNQPQHF. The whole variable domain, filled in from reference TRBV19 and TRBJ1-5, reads DGGITQSPKYLFRKEGQNVTLSCEQNLNHDAMYWYRQDPGQGLRLIYYSQIVNDFQKGDIAEGYSVSREKKESFPLTVTSAQKNPTAFYLCASSISGADPNNNQPQHFGDGTRLSIL.

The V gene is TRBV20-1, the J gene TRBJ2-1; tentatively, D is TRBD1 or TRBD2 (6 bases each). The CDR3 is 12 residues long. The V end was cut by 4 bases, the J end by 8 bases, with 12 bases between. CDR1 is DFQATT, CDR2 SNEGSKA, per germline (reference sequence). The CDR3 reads CSATDRGDEQFF. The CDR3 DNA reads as TGCAGTGCTACTGATAGGGGGGATGAGCAGTTCTTC.

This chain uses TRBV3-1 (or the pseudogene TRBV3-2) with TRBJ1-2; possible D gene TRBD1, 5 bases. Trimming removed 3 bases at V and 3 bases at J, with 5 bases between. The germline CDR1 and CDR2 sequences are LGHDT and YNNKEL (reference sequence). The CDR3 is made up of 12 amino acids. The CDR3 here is CASSQTDYGYTF. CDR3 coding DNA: TGTGCCAGCAGCCAGACAGACTATGGCTACACCTTC.

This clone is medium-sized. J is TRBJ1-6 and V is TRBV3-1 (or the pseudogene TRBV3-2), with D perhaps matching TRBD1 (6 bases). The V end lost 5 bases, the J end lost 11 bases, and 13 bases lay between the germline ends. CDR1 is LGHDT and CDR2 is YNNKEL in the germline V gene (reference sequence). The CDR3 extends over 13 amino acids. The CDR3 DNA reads TGTGCCAGCAGCGGACAGAGCATCCCACCCCTCCACTTT. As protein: CASSGQSIPPLHF.

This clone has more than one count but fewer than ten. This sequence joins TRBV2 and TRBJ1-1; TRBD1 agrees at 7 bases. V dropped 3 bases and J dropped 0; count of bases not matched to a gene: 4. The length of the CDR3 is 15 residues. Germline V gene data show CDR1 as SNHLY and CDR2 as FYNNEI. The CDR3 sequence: CASSEDRTMNTEAFF. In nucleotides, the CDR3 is TGTGCCAGCAGTGAGGACAGGACCATGAACACTGAAGCTTTCTTT.

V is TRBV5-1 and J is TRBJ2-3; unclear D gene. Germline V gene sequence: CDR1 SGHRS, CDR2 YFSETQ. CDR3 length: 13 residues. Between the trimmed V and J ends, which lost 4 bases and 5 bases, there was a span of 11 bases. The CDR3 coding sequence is TGCGCCAGCAGCCCTCACTTTAGAGATACGCAGTATTTT. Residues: CASSPHFRDTQYF. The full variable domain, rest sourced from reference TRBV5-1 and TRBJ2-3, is KAGVTQTPRYLIKTRGQQVTLSCSPISGHRSVSWYQQTPGQGLQFLFEYFSETQRNKGNFPGRFSGRQFSNSRSEMNVSTLELGDSALYLCASSPHFRDTQYFGPGTRLTVL.

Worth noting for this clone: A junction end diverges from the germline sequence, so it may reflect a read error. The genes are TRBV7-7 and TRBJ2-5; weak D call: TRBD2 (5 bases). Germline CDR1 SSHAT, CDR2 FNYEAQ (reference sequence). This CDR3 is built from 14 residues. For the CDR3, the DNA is TGTGCTAGCAGCTTAGGGCGGGCACAAGAGACCCAGTACTTC. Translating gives CASSLGRAQETQYF.

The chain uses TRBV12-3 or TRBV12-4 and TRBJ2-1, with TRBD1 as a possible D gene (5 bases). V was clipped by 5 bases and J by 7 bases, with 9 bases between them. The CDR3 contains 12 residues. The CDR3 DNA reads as TGTGCCAGCAGTGGCAGGGTAAATGAGCAGTTCTTC. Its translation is CASSGRVNEQFF.

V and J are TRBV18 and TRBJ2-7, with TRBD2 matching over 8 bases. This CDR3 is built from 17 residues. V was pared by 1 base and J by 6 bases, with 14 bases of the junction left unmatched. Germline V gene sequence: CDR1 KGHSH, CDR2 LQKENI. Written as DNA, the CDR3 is TGTGCCAGCTCACCACTCGGGGGGGCCCCCTTGGGAGGCGAGCAGTACTTC. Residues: CASSPLGGAPLGGEQYF.

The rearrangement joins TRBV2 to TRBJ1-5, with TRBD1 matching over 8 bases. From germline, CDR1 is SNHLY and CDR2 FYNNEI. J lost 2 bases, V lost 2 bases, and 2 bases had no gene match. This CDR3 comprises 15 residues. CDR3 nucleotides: TGTGCCAGCAGTGAAACAGGGGGGGGCAATCAGCCCCAGCATTTT. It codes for CASSETGGGNQPQHF.

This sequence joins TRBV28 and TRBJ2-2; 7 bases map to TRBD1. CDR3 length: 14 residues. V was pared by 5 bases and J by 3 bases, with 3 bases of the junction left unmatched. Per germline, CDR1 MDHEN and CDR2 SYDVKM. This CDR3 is CASSDRVDTGELFF. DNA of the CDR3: TGTGCCAGCAGTGACAGGGTAGACACCGGGGAGCTGTTTTTT.

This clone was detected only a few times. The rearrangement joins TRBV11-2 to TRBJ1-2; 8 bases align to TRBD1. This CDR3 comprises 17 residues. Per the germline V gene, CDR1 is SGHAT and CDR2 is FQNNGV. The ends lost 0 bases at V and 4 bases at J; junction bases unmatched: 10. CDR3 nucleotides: TGTGCCAGCAGCTTAGATTTTGGGACAGGTCAGGCCTATGGCTACACCTTC. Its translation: CASSLDFGTGQAYGYTF.

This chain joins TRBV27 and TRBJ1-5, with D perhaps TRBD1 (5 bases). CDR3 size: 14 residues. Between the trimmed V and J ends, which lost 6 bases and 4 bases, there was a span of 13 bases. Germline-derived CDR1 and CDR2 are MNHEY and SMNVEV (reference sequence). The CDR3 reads CASSRRGGNQPQHF. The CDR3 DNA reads TGTGCCAGCAGCCGTCGGGGGGGGAATCAGCCCCAGCATTTT.

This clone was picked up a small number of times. The DNA for the CDR3 is TGTGCTAGTGGTTTGGCGTACTCTGGCTACACCTTC. It encodes CASGLAYSGYTF. This chain links TRBV12-5 with TRBJ1-2; no clear D. Germline V gene sequence: CDR1 LGHNT, CDR2 FRNRAP. The CDR3 loop spans 12 amino acids. Trimming pared 1 base from V and 7 bases from J, leaving 7 bases between.

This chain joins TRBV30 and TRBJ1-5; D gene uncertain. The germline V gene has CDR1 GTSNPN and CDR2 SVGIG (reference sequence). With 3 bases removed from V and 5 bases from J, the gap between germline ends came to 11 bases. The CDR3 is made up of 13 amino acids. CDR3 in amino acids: CAWSPRPDQPQHF. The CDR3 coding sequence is TGTGCCTGGAGCCCCCGGCCTGATCAGCCCCAGCATTTT.

This CDR3 reads CASSGTSGAYEQYF. Written as DNA, the CDR3 is TGTGCCAGCAGCGGGACTAGCGGGGCCTACGAGCAGTACTTC. The gene calls are TRBV9 and TRBJ2-7, with 12 bases fitting TRBD2. The CDR3 is 14 amino acids. V lost 3 bases, J lost 2 bases, and 0 bases stayed unmatched. Germline values: CDR1 SGDLS, CDR2 YYNGEE.

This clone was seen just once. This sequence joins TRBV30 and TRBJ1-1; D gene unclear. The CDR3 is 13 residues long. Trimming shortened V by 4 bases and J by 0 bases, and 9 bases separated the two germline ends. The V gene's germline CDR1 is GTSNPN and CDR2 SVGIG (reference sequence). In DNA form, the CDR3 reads TGTGCCTGGACCGTGGGGATGAACACTGAAGCTTTCTTT. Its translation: CAWTVGMNTEAFF.